These 20 T cell receptor beta chains were sequenced from one sample in a study of CD8 T cells in Susac syndrome. Random hexamers were used to reverse transcribe the RNA input (about 0.5 to 1 ug). TCRdb used MiXCR to reprocess the immunoSEQ multiplex PCR reads, holding one entry per CDR3 protein. This table holds about 250,000 distinct CDR3 sequences, roughly 95% found once. Material: CD4+ T cells from PBMCs. These receptor sequences come from a human donor with multiple sclerosis.

The rearrangement links TRBV3-1 to TRBJ2-7, with D tentatively TRBD1 (6 bases). In germline, CDR1 is LGHDT, CDR2 YNNKEL (reference sequence). Trimming left V 1 base short and J 4 bases short, with 11 bases between. The CDR3 has 14 residues. The CDR3 DNA is TGTGCCAGCAGCCAAGCGGGCAGGGGATACGAGCAGTACTTC. Translating gives CASSQAGRGYEQYF.

This clonotype was observed a single time. The CDR3 region has the DNA TGCAGTGCTAGGCTTCCCGGGACGGATAAAGAGACCCAGTACTTC. Translation gives CSARLPGTDKETQYF. The chain joins TRBV20-1 to TRBJ2-5; D tentatively fits TRBD1 or TRBD2 (5 bases each). The CDR3 is 15 amino acids. V was clipped by 3 bases and J by 3 bases, with 17 bases between them. Looked up from germline, CDR1 is DFQATT and CDR2 is SNEGSKA (reference sequence).

The chain joins TRBV5-1 to TRBJ2-7, with D uncertain. This CDR3 spans 17 amino acids. Trimming left V 4 bases short and J 0 bases short, with 20 bases between. Germline assignment: CDR1 SGHRS and CDR2 YFSETQ. This CDR3 reads CASSPTPPGAFSYEQYV. CDR3 DNA sequence: TGCGCCAGCAGCCCGACCCCACCGGGCGCCTTCTCCTACGAGCAGTACGTC.

The V gene is TRBV29-1, the J gene TRBJ2-3; TRBD1 agrees at 9 bases. Germline assignment: CDR1 SQVTM and CDR2 ANQGSEA. There are 14 residues in the CDR3. With 5 bases clipped from V and 0 bases from J, the junction kept 3 bases outside the gene matches. DNA of the CDR3: TGCAGCGTTTCCGGGACAGGGAGCACAGATACGCAGTATTTT. It encodes CSVSGTGSTDTQYF.

The chain uses TRBV18 and TRBJ2-3; no reliable D call. The CDR3 contains 15 residues. The ends were cut back, 5 bases at V and 0 bases at J, with 12 bases in the middle. Germline assignment: CDR1 KGHSH and CDR2 LQKENI. This CDR3 reads CASSSTSASTDTQYF. The CDR3 DNA reads as TGTGCCAGCTCATCAACTTCAGCTAGCACAGATACGCAGTATTTT. Full variable domain (rest looked up from reference TRBV18 and TRBJ2-3): NAGVMQNPRHLVRRRGQEARLRCSPMKGHSHVYWYRQLPEEGLKFMVYLQKENIIDESGMPKERFSAEFPKEGPSILRIQQVVRGDSAAYFCASSSTSASTDTQYFGPGTRLTVL.

The CDR3 DNA sequence: TGTGCCAGCAGCCCTCCGGGGAATAGCAATCAGCCCCAGCATTTT. Translated, it gives CASSPPGNSNQPQHF. The V call is TRBV11-2, the J call TRBJ1-5; D not resolved. The V and J ends lost 5 bases and 0 bases respectively, with 11 bases between them. The germline V gene has CDR1 SGHAT and CDR2 FQNNGV. This CDR3 is built from 15 residues.

The chain joins TRBV28 to TRBJ1-1, with unresolved D. V lost 7 bases to trimming and J lost 3 bases, with 12 bases between them. This CDR3 contains 13 residues. CDR1 is MDHEN, CDR2 SYDVKM, per germline. CDR3 amino acids: CASISVADTEAFF. The CDR3 DNA reads as TGTGCCAGCATTTCGGTTGCGGACACTGAAGCTTTCTTT.

The chain uses TRBV5-1 and TRBJ2-2, with a possible D match to TRBD1 (5 bases). Germline V gene lookup returns CDR1 SGHRS and CDR2 YFSETQ. V shed 5 bases and J shed 3 bases, with 11 bases lying between them. This CDR3 is built from 14 residues. The CDR3 spells CASSWGLDTGELFF. CDR3 sequence (DNA): TGCGCCAGCAGTTGGGGCCTGGACACCGGGGAGCTGTTTTTT.

The chain couples TRBV29-1 to TRBJ2-3; D is possibly TRBD1 (5 bases). Germline V lookup: CDR1 SQVTM, CDR2 ANQGSEA. The CDR3 consists of 14 residues. Trimming took 8 bases from V and 2 from J, leaving 17 bases between them. CDR3 DNA: TGCAGCACCAGCCAGGGCCTTATCACAGATACGCAGTATTTT. Translation gives CSTSQGLITDTQYF.

The chain employs TRBV19 and TRBJ1-5; the match to TRBD1 covers 9 bases. Germline assignment: CDR1 LNHDA and CDR2 SQIVND (reference sequence). The CDR3 covers 16 residues. The V gene end was trimmed by 6 bases and the J gene end by 4 bases; junction bases not matched to a gene: 10. The CDR3 protein is CASSPDRGEGNQPQHF. CDR3 DNA sequence: TGTGCCAGTAGCCCGGACAGGGGCGAGGGGAATCAGCCCCAGCATTTT. The variable domain in full, completed from reference TRBV19 and TRBJ1-5, reads DGGITQSPKYLFRKEGQNVTLSCEQNLNHDAMYWYRQDPGQGLRLIYYSQIVNDFQKGDIAEGYSVSREKKESFPLTVTSAQKNPTAFYLCASSPDRGEGNQPQHFGDGTRLSIL.

The chain links TRBV3-1 to TRBJ1-2; the D is unclear. Trimming stripped 4 bases from V and 8 bases from J, with 14 bases between. CDR3 length: 13 residues. Germline V gene sequence: CDR1 LGHDT, CDR2 YNNKEL (reference sequence). For the CDR3, the DNA is TGTGCCAGCAGCCCAGACACGGAACTGGGCTACACCTTC. The encoded protein is CASSPDTELGYTF.

The V call is TRBV7-2, the J call TRBJ1-5, with TRBD1 matching 9 bases. CDR1 and CDR2 from the germline V gene are SGHTA and FQGNSA. J was trimmed by 6 bases and V by 5 bases; bases with no gene match: 14. CDR3 length equals 17 residues. CDR3 protein: CASSRRTGGDFGQPQHF. CDR3 DNA: TGTGCCAGCAGCCGCAGAACAGGGGGCGATTTTGGTCAGCCCCAGCATTTT.

This rearrangement joins TRBV19 to TRBJ2-7, with TRBD1 matching 11 bases. Germline assignment: CDR1 LNHDA and CDR2 SQIVND (reference sequence). This CDR3 spans 16 amino acids. Trimming cost V 7 bases and J 3 bases; bases outside gene matches: 11. The CDR3 coding sequence is TGTGCCAGTACCCCAGGCAGAGGGACAGGGGGCTACGAGCAGTACGTC. Protein sequence: CASTPGRGTGGYEQYV.

The rearrangement links TRBV10-3 to TRBJ2-5, with D possibly TRBD1 on 6 matching bases. This CDR3 has 15 amino acids. Germline V gene lookup returns CDR1 ENHRY and CDR2 SYGVKD. V dropped 3 bases and J dropped 3 bases, with 14 bases sitting between them. CDR3 residues: CAISDGAEGEETQYF. The CDR3 bases are TGTGCCATCAGTGATGGGGCAGAGGGGGAAGAGACCCAGTACTTC.

This clonotype was observed a handful of times. The rearrangement uses TRBV12-3 or TRBV12-4 and TRBJ2-7, with TRBD1 matching over 9 bases. The CDR3 spans 14 residues. The V segment lost 4 bases and the J segment 2 bases; nucleotides outside the gene matches: 3. CDR3 bases: TGTGCCAGCAGTTCGGACAGGGGACCCTACGAGCAGTACTTC. Translating it yields CASSSDRGPYEQYF.

This clonotype has a single count. The chain links TRBV20-1 to TRBJ2-4; D perhaps matches TRBD2 (5 bases). The V end was cut by 4 bases, the J end by 5 bases, with 21 bases between. The germline CDR1 and CDR2 sequences are DFQATT and SNEGSKA (reference sequence). This CDR3 contains 16 residues. Here the CDR3 reads CSATPLGSSPQNIQYF. CDR3 DNA sequence: TGCAGTGCTACCCCCCTGGGGAGTTCCCCCCAAAACATTCAGTACTTC.

The J gene is TRBJ2-3, the V gene TRBV20-1; D unclear. This CDR3 is built from 14 residues. V lost 3 bases and J 1 base, leaving 11 bases between the germline ends. The germline V gene has CDR1 DFQATT and CDR2 SNEGSKA (reference sequence). CDR3 bases: TGCAGTGCTAGGGACCGACTGGGCACAGATACGCAGTATTTT. This encodes CSARDRLGTDTQYF.

The V and J genes are TRBV10-3 and TRBJ1-2, with D hard to call. Germline V gene sequence: CDR1 ENHRY, CDR2 SYGVKD. V lost 0 bases to trimming and J lost 4 bases, with 6 bases between them. There are 13 residues in the CDR3. CDR3 residues: CAISESTVYGYTF. The CDR3 DNA sequence: TGTGCCATCAGTGAGTCAACAGTCTATGGCTACACCTTC.

V and J are TRBV7-9 and TRBJ2-1; 7 bases fit TRBD1. Germline CDR1 and CDR2: SEHNR and FQNEAQ (reference sequence). This CDR3 spans 12 amino acids. With 5 bases clipped from V and 9 bases from J, the junction kept 4 bases outside the gene matches. The chain's CDR3 is CASSTGATEQFF. The CDR3 DNA follows: TGTGCCAGCAGCACAGGGGCAACTGAGCAGTTCTTC. The entire variable domain, with the rest obtained from reference TRBV7-9 and TRBJ2-1, is as follows: DTGVSQNPRHKITKRGQNVTFRCDPISEHNRLYWYRQTLGQGPEFLTYFQNEAQLEKSRLLSDRFSAERPKGSFSTLEIQRTEQGDSAMYLCASSTGATEQFFGPGTRLTVL.

The chain combines TRBV28 with TRBJ1-1; 8 positions agree with TRBD1. J gave up 4 bases and V 4 bases, and 14 bases lay outside the gene matches. Germline assignment: CDR1 MDHEN and CDR2 SYDVKM. This CDR3 region has 17 residues. CDR3 in DNA: TGTGCCAGCAGTTCCCCGGCAGGGGGCGCATTGGGCACTGAAGCTTTCTTT. Encoded protein: CASSSPAGGALGTEAFF. The variable domain in full, completed from reference TRBV28 and TRBJ1-1, reads DVKVTQSSRYLVKRTGEKVFLECVQDMDHENMFWYRQDPGLGLRLIYFSYDVKMKEKGDIPEGYSVSREKKERFSLILESASTNQTSMYLCASSSPAGGALGTEAFFGQGTRLTVV.